The clone carrying this TCR beta chain was picked up a small number of times. Every TCR cDNA molecule bore a unique molecular identifier. TCRdb called the 5' RACE reads again in MiXCR, with one record for every CDR3 protein. The top ten hold 16% of the sample, which has about 120,000 distinct CDR3 sequences, 10% to 15% seen once. Regarding time point: blood at routine non-recurrence follow-up after resection. Whole RNA, which was extracted from tumor, nontumor lung tissue or frozen PBMC, was sequenced without any cell sorting. The sample comes from a study of spatial heterogeneity in lung cancer. Study context: Roughly 2 years after resection was the median timing of the follow-up PBMC samples, which were sequenced when available.

There are 14 residues in the CDR3. The chain carries TRBV12-2 and TRBJ1-1; the DNA was not used to check the table's D call, TRBD1. TRBV12-2 is a recognized pseudogene. This TCR was recovered from a male donor with early-stage non-small cell lung cancer. The source was PBMCs, collected at follow-up. The CDR3 sequence: CASRLVMGRDAAFF. The CDR3 DNA reads as TGTGCAAGTCGCTTAGTGATGGGGCGGGATGCAGCTTTCTTT.